These T cell receptor beta chains were read from a single sample in a study of blood T cell repertoires in COVID-19. Assay used: immunoSEQ multiplex PCR; TCRdb lists only in-frame clones, some missing. The data show nearly 250,000 clones, 85% seen once. Source material: PBMCs or T cells enriched from blood (not recorded which). The receptor set was obtained from a woman between 50 and 59 years old with acute COVID-19. Each CDR3 is given with its conserved first and last residue. A D gene is named only where the DNA matches it firmly. Expanded clones are given a class, and other clones once, few, many or no size at all.

D: .
J: TRBJ1-2
V: TRBV3-1/TRBV3-2
size: .
DNA: TGTGCCAGCAGCCAAGGAAGTGGTACCAGGGGCGACTATGGCTACACCTTC
CDR3: CASSQGSGTRGDYGYTF

D: .
J: TRBJ2-1
V: TRBV30
size: .
DNA: TGTGCCTGGAAGGGGTCGAGTGAGCAGTTCTTC
CDR3: CAWKGSSEQFF

D: TRBD2
J: TRBJ2-1
V: TRBV4-3
size: .
DNA: TGCGCCAGCAGCACTTTTGCGGGACTAGCGGGGGCCGGCTACAATGAGCAGTTCTTC
CDR3: CASSTFAGLAGAGYNEQFF

D: TRBD1
J: TRBJ1-4
V: TRBV18
size: .
DNA: TGTGCCAGCTCACTAAGACAGGGAAGGGGGCCAGACGAAAAACTGTTTTTT
CDR3: CASSLRQGRGPDEKLFF

D: .
J: TRBJ1-2
V: TRBV29-1
size: .
DNA: TGCAGCGTCCTCCGGACAGCTAACTATGGCTACACCTTC
CDR3: CSVLRTANYGYTF

D: .
J: TRBJ2-3
V: TRBV11-2
size: .
DNA: TGTGCCAGCAGCCCACCCGCGGCTCAGCCCACAGATACGCAGTATTTT
CDR3: CASSPPAAQPTDTQYF

D: .
J: TRBJ2-7
V: TRBV6-5
size: .
DNA: TGTGCCACCTCCACGGGTTTAGCCTACGAGCAGTACTTC
CDR3: CATSTGLAYEQYF

D: .
J: TRBJ1-1
V: TRBV30
size: few
DNA: TGTGCCTGGGGGCAACAGGGATGGAGGACTGAAGCTTTCTTT
CDR3: CAWGQQGWRTEAFF

D: .
J: TRBJ1-5
V: TRBV30
size: .
DNA: TGTGCCTGGAGTGTATATCAAGGGGTCCATAGCAATCAGCCCCAGCATTTT
CDR3: CAWSVYQGVHSNQPQHF

D: .
J: TRBJ1-6
V: TRBV19
size: .
DNA: TGTGCCAGTAGTATAATGGTTTCGGGAGGCGGTTCACCCCTCCACTTT
CDR3: CASSIMVSGGGSPLHF

D: TRBD1
J: TRBJ2-5
V: TRBV9
size: .
DNA: TGTGCCAGCAGCGTATCACAGGGGGCAATTGAGACCCAGTACTTC
CDR3: CASSVSQGAIETQYF

D: TRBD1
J: TRBJ1-4
V: TRBV10-3
size: few
DNA: TGTGCCATCAGTGATTCAGGGGGTAATGAAAAACTGTTTTTT
CDR3: CAISDSGGNEKLFF

D: .
J: TRBJ2-7
V: TRBV30
size: .
DNA: TGTGCCTGTTATGGGGCTAAGAGCTCCTACGAGCAGTACTTC
CDR3: CACYGAKSSYEQYF

D: .
J: TRBJ1-1
V: TRBV19
size: .
DNA: TGTGCCAGTAGTATGGAGGGTACCCGTAAGAACACTGAAGCTTTCTTT
CDR3: CASSMEGTRKNTEAFF

D: TRBD1
J: TRBJ1-2
V: TRBV29-1
size: .
DNA: TGCAGCGTTGGGACAGGAACTTCCTATGGCTACACCTTC
CDR3: CSVGTGTSYGYTF

D: .
J: TRBJ2-5
V: TRBV2
size: .
DNA: TGTGCCAGCAGTGGCGGCTACGAAGAGACCCAGTACTTC
CDR3: CASSGGYEETQYF

D: .
J: TRBJ1-5
V: TRBV10-3
size: few
DNA: TGTGCCATCAGTCCGCTACCTTCTAATCAGCCCCAGCATTTT
CDR3: CAISPLPSNQPQHF

D: TRBD1
J: TRBJ1-1
V: TRBV3-1/TRBV3-2
size: .
DNA: TGTGCCAGCTCGGGACAGGTGTACACTGAAGCTTTCTTT
CDR3: CASSGQVYTEAFF

D: TRBD1
J: TRBJ1-2
V: TRBV3-1/TRBV3-2
size: once
DNA: TGTGCCAGCAGCCAACTCGACAAAGGGGGCAGTGGCTACACCTTC
CDR3: CASSQLDKGGSGYTF

D: .
J: TRBJ2-1
V: TRBV7-2
size: many
DNA: TGTGCCAGCAGCTCTAGCCGGGGGGCTTACAATGAGCAGTTCTTC
CDR3: CASSSSRGAYNEQFF

D: .
J: TRBJ2-3
V: TRBV20-1
size: .
DNA: TGCAGTGCTAGTCCCGCAGGTTGGGGCACAGATACGCAGTATTTT
CDR3: CSASPAGWGTDTQYF

D: .
J: TRBJ2-7
V: TRBV14
size: .
DNA: TGTGCCAGCAGCCTTTCACAGGGATACGAGCAGTACTTC
CDR3: CASSLSQGYEQYF

D: .
J: TRBJ2-3
V: TRBV18
size: .
DNA: TGTGCCAGCTCACCAACGACAGCTAGCACAGATACGCAGTATTTT
CDR3: CASSPTTASTDTQYF

D: .
J: TRBJ1-2
V: TRBV4-3
size: once
DNA: TGCGCCAGCAGCCAAGTGGGGGGGTTGGCGCGCGGCTACACCTTC
CDR3: CASSQVGGLARGYTF

D: .
J: TRBJ1-5
V: TRBV18
size: .
DNA: TGTGCCAGCTCACATGAACAGGGAAATCAGCCCCAGCATTTT
CDR3: CASSHEQGNQPQHF

D: .
J: TRBJ1-3
V: TRBV27
size: once
DNA: TGTGCCAGCAGGTCGGTCGGGGGTTCTGGAAACACCATATATTTT
CDR3: CASRSVGGSGNTIYF

D: .
J: TRBJ2-3
V: TRBV19
size: .
DNA: TGTGCCAGTAGTATGGGGAGGGGGGGCCTTGGAGATACGCAGTATTTT
CDR3: CASSMGRGGLGDTQYF

D: TRBD1
J: TRBJ1-1
V: TRBV2
size: .
DNA: TGTGCCAGCAGTGAGTACAGGGGAATGAACACTGAAGCTTTCTTT
CDR3: CASSEYRGMNTEAFF

D: .
J: TRBJ2-2
V: TRBV4-3
size: .
DNA: TGCGCCAGCAGCCGGGCGGGGGAGCTGTTTTTT
CDR3: CASSRAGELFF

D: .
J: TRBJ2-2
V: TRBV9
size: .
DNA: TGTGCCAGCAGCGTACTAAAAAACACCGGGGAGCTGTTTTTT
CDR3: CASSVLKNTGELFF

D: TRBD1
J: TRBJ2-3
V: TRBV11-2
size: .
DNA: TGTGCCAGCAGCTCTCAACAGGGGCCCCAACCGAAAGGTACGCAGTATTTT
CDR3: CASSSQQGPQPKGTQYF

D: .
J: TRBJ1-1
V: TRBV6-6
size: .
DNA: TGTGCCAGCAGTTATCCGCCGCCTCAGGGCACTGAAGCTTTCTTT
CDR3: CASSYPPPQGTEAFF

D: .
J: TRBJ1-6
V: TRBV30
size: .
DNA: TGTGCCTGGAGCGGACAGTCTAATTCACCCCTCCACTTT
CDR3: CAWSGQSNSPLHF

D: .
J: TRBJ1-3
V: TRBV10-1
size: .
DNA: TGCGCCAGCAGTCCCAACCCGTTCAGCTCTGGAAACACCATATATTTT
CDR3: CASSPNPFSSGNTIYF

D: .
J: TRBJ1-2
V: TRBV10-3
size: .
DNA: TGTGCCATGGGACAACCAGGTTTCATCTATGGCTACACCTTC
CDR3: CAMGQPGFIYGYTF

D: .
J: TRBJ1-2
V: TRBV29-1
size: .
DNA: TGCAGCGCCCAGGGGTACACAGGGACCTCTAACTATGGCTACACCTTC
CDR3: CSAQGYTGTSNYGYTF

D: .
J: TRBJ2-3
V: TRBV12-5
size: .
DNA: TGTGCTAGTGGTTTGGACAGGGCTTCAGATACGCAGTATTTT
CDR3: CASGLDRASDTQYF

D: .
J: TRBJ1-5
V: TRBV12-3/TRBV12-4
size: few
DNA: TGTGCCAGCAGTTTATTGAGGGATCAGCCCCAGCATTTT
CDR3: CASSLLRDQPQHF

D: .
J: TRBJ2-5
V: TRBV11-3
size: .
DNA: TGTGCCAGCAGGAAGAAAGGGGAACAAAGGAAAGCGGAGACCCAGTACTTC
CDR3: CASRKKGEQRKAETQYF

D: .
J: TRBJ1-1
V: TRBV1
size: once
DNA: TGCACCAGCAGCCGACAGGGTTGGGGAAACACTGAAGCTTTCTTT
CDR3: CTSSRQGWGNTEAFF

D: .
J: TRBJ1-4
V: TRBV5-1
size: .
DNA: TGCGCCAGCAGCTATCTGGGCCTTAATGAAAAACTGTTTTTT
CDR3: CASSYLGLNEKLFF

D: .
J: TRBJ2-1
V: TRBV18
size: .
DNA: TGTGCCAGCTCTCTACCGGGCGGGGCAACCTACAATGAGCAGTTCTTC
CDR3: CASSLPGGATYNEQFF

D: TRBD1
J: TRBJ1-1
V: TRBV29-1
size: few
DNA: TGCAGCGTCCGGGACAGGGTTAACACTGAAGCTTTCTTT
CDR3: CSVRDRVNTEAFF

D: .
J: TRBJ2-3
V: TRBV2
size: .
DNA: TGTGCCAGCAGTCGCATAGTTAGCACAGATACGCAGTATTTT
CDR3: CASSRIVSTDTQYF

D: .
J: TRBJ2-1
V: TRBV6-1
size: .
DNA: TGTGCCAGCAGTGAATTTACAGCGGTTTCCTACAATGAGCAGTTCTTC
CDR3: CASSEFTAVSYNEQFF

D: .
J: TRBJ1-2
V: TRBV2
size: .
DNA: TGTGCCAGCAGAGCGGGAAACTTAAACTATGGCTACACCTTC
CDR3: CASRAGNLNYGYTF